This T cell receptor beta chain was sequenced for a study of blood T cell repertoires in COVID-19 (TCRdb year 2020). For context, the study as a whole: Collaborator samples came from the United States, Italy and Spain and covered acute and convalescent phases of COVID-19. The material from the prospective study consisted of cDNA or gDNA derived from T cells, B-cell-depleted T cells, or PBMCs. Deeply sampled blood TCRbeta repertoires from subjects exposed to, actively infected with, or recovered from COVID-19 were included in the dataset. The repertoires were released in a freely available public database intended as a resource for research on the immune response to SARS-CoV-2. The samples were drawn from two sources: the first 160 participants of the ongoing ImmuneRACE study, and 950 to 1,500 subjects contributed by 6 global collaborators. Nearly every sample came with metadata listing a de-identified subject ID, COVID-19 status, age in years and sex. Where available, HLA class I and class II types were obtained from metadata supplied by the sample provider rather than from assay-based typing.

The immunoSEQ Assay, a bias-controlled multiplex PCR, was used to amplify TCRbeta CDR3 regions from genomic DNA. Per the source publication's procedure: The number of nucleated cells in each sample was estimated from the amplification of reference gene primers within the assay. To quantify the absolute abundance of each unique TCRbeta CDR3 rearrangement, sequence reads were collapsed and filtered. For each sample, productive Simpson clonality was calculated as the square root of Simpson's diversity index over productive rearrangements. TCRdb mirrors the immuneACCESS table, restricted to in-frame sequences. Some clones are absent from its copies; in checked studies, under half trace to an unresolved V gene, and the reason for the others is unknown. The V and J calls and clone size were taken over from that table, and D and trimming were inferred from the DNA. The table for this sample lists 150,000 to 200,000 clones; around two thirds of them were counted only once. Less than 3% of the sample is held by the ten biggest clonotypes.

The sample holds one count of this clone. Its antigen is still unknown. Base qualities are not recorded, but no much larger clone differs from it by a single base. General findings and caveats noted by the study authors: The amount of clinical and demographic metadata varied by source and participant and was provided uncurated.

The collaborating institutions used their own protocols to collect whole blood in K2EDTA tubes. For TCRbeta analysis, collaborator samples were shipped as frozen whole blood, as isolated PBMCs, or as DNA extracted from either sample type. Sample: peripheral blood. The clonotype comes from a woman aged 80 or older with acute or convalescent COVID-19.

The nucleotides read TGTGCCAGCAGTCTCTGGACTAGCGGGACCGGGGAGCTGTTTTTT. Its protein product is CASSLWTSGTGELFF. The chain is encoded by TRBV25-1 joined to TRBJ2-2; 11 junctional bases match TRBD2. Here V drops 5 bases and J drops 5 bases, and the junction holds 4 bases not matched to any gene. CDR3 length: 15 amino acids, cysteine to phenylalanine. The kept DNA is CDR3 alone, 45 bases in frame from the first base. CDR1 and CDR2 (MGHDK, SYGVNS) derive from the germline V gene. The CDR3, completed at both ends by the reference TRBV25-1 and TRBJ2-2 genes, gives the full variable domain EADIYQTPRYLVIGTGKKITLECSQTMGHDKMYWYQQDPGMELHLIHYSYGVNSTEKGDLSSESTVSRIRTEHFPLTLESARPSHTSQYLCASSLWTSGTGELFFGEGSRLTVL.